The 26 T cell receptor beta chains presented below share a single source sample, sequenced in a study of T cell responses to AZD1222 COVID-19 vaccine. The data were produced by immunoSEQ multiplex PCR, yet TCRdb's version contains in-frame clones alone and is incomplete. This table holds tens of thousands of clones, roughly 90% found once. The material sequenced was peripheral blood, taken 28 days after the second AZD1222 dose. These receptors were obtained from an adult who received the AZD1222 COVID-19 vaccine.

In nucleotides, the CDR3 is TGTGCCAGCAGTCAGACTAACAGGGGGCTGATGGGTGGCTACACCTTC. It is translated as CASSQTNRGLMGGYTF. V usage is TRBV5-6 and J usage is TRBJ1-2; 9 bases map to TRBD1. The CDR3 spans 16 residues. Germline CDR1 SGHDT, CDR2 YYEEEE. Unmatched junction bases numbered 15, after V lost 5 bases and J lost 7 bases.

The chain has TRBV11-3 and TRBJ2-7, with D perhaps matching TRBD1 or TRBD2 (5 bases each). The germline V gene has CDR1 SGHNT and CDR2 YENEEA. The V end was cut by 0 bases, the J end by 0 bases, with 9 bases between. CDR3 length equals 15 residues. DNA for the CDR3: TGTGCCAGCAGCTTAGAGGGGGAGCCCTCCTACGAGCAGTACTTC. Its protein is CASSLEGEPSYEQYF.

The chain carries TRBV5-1 and TRBJ2-2; the D gene is possibly TRBD1 (6 bases). Trimming took off 3 bases at V and 5 bases at J, with 11 bases between the two ends. The germline CDR1 and CDR2 sequences are SGHRS and YFSETQ. CDR3 size: 14 residues. The CDR3 loop reads CASSWDTPTGELFF. In DNA form, the CDR3 reads TGCGCCAGCAGCTGGGACACTCCTACCGGGGAGCTGTTTTTT.

This rearrangement joins TRBV24-1 to TRBJ2-1; D is tentatively TRBD1 or TRBD2 (5 bases each). The CDR3 runs to 16 residues. Germline CDR1 KGHDR, CDR2 SFDVKD. V lost 3 bases, J lost 3 bases, and 14 bases lay in between. The CDR3: CATSDQDPRGYNEQFF. DNA for the CDR3: TGTGCCACCAGTGATCAGGACCCGAGGGGCTACAATGAGCAGTTCTTC.

This chain joins TRBV28 and TRBJ1-2, with 7 bases that match TRBD1. With 5 bases clipped from V and 7 bases from J, the junction kept 1 base outside the gene matches. Germline CDR1 is MDHEN and CDR2 is SYDVKM. This CDR3 spans 11 amino acids. For the CDR3, the DNA is TGTGCCAGCAGTGACAGGGTTGGCTACACCTTC. Translating it yields CASSDRVGYTF.

In nucleotides, the CDR3 is TGTGCCAGCAGAGGACCGACAAGCCTCTATGGCTACACCTTC. Its protein is CASRGPTSLYGYTF. The chain combines TRBV5-6 with TRBJ1-2, with unresolved D. Germline values: CDR1 SGHDT, CDR2 YYEEEE. Trimming stripped 5 bases from V and 4 bases from J, with 15 bases between. The CDR3 extends over 14 amino acids. Variable domain in full (rest from reference TRBV5-6 and TRBJ1-2): DAGVTQSPTHLIKTRGQQVTLRCSPKSGHDTVSWYQQALGQGPQFIFQYYEEEERQRGNFPDRFSGHQFPNYSSELNVNALLLGDSALYLCASRGPTSLYGYTFGSGTRLTVV.

This chain's CDR3 is CASSRPGQGRTGNTIYF. The CDR3 DNA sequence: TGTGCCAGCAGTCGACCGGGACAGGGAAGGACAGGAAACACCATATATTTT. The chain has TRBV6-6 and TRBJ1-3, with 9 bases matching TRBD1. V trimming: 5 bases; J trimming: 4 bases; junction bases outside the gene matches: 12. CDR1 and CDR2 from the germline V gene are MNHNY and SVGAGI (reference sequence). The CDR3 loop spans 17 amino acids.

The chain is built from TRBV30 and TRBJ1-6; D unclear. CDR1 and CDR2 from the germline V gene are GTSNPN and SVGIG (reference sequence). V lost 2 bases, J lost 11 bases, and 13 bases lay in between. The CDR3 sequence is 13 residues long. In DNA form, the CDR3 reads TGTGCCTGGAGTTCGGAGAGGGTGACACCCCTCCACTTT. Protein: CAWSSERVTPLHF.

This chain connects TRBV27 to TRBJ2-3, with D hard to call. V lost 7 bases, J lost 1 base, and 9 bases lay in between. Germline lookup yields CDR1 MNHEY and CDR2 SMNVEV (reference sequence). The CDR3 length is 13 residues. CDR3 nucleotides: TGTGCCAGCAAGAGAGGCGGCACAGATACGCAGTATTTT. It codes for CASKRGGTDTQYF.

This chain uses TRBV24-1 with TRBJ1-1, with D perhaps matching TRBD1 (5 bases). Trimming took off 1 base at V and 1 base at J, with 12 bases between the two ends. The germline V gene encodes CDR1 KGHDR and CDR2 SFDVKD. The CDR3 has 16 residues. This chain's CDR3 is CATSDFQGSGNTEAFF. The CDR3, as DNA: TGTGCCACCAGTGATTTTCAGGGCTCGGGGAACACTGAAGCTTTCTTT.

This clone was picked up a small number of times. This rearrangement joins TRBV12-2 to TRBJ2-5. TRBV12-2 is recorded as a pseudogene. The CDR3 contains 14 residues. The CDR3 bases are TGTGCAAGTCGCTTACCGATTCATTTGGAGACCCAGTACTTC. Encoded protein: CASRLPIHLETQYF.

CDR3 DNA: TGTGCCAGCAGTTTATCGGCAGGGGACAACTATGGCTACACCTTC. This codes for CASSLSAGDNYGYTF. The gene calls are TRBV27 and TRBJ1-2, with D possibly matching TRBD1 (6 bases). Trimming shortened V by 0 bases and J by 2 bases, and 10 bases separated the two germline ends. The germline V gene has CDR1 MNHEY and CDR2 SMNVEV (reference sequence). CDR3 length: 15 residues.

In this sample, this clone turned up once. The chain is built from TRBV10-1 and TRBJ1-1; maybe TRBD1 (6 bases). Germline lookup yields CDR1 WNHNN and CDR2 SYGVQD (reference sequence). There are 17 residues in the CDR3. V was trimmed by 2 bases and J by 7 bases, leaving 23 bases between them. CDR3 DNA sequence: TGCGCCAGCAGTGAGATTGGGGGGATCAAGGACAGAAATGAAGCTTTCTTT. Amino acid sequence: CASSEIGGIKDRNEAFF.

The chain combines TRBV6-2 or TRBV6-3 with TRBJ2-5; 13 bases match TRBD2. The CDR3 is 22 residues long. Germline CDR1 reads MNHEY; CDR2 reads SVGEGT. V trimming: 6 bases; J trimming: 0 bases; junction bases outside the gene matches: 22. The DNA of the CDR3 is TGTGCCAGCAGCCGGGGCGTAATGGCGTTTGGACTAGCGGGAGCCTACCAAGAGACCCAGTACTTC. It is translated as CASSRGVMAFGLAGAYQETQYF.

CDR3 sequence (DNA): TGTGCCTGGGGGGACAGCTCCTACGAGCAGTACTTC. It codes for CAWGDSSYEQYF. The rearrangement uses TRBV30 and TRBJ2-7; 7 nucleotides match TRBD1. V trimming: 5 bases; J trimming: 0 bases; junction bases outside the gene matches: 1. This CDR3 contains 12 residues. Germline V gene sequence: CDR1 GTSNPN, CDR2 SVGIG (reference sequence).

The V call is TRBV27, the J call TRBJ2-2; D not certain. This CDR3 comprises 13 residues. V was shortened by 1 base and J by 2 bases, with 2 bases between the two germline ends. Germline V gene sequence: CDR1 MNHEY, CDR2 SMNVEV (reference sequence). The CDR3 region is CASSLYNTGELFF. In DNA, the CDR3 is TGTGCCAGCAGTTTATATAACACCGGGGAGCTGTTTTTT.

This rearrangement joins TRBV28 to TRBJ1-2; D is perhaps TRBD1 (6 bases). Per germline, CDR1 MDHEN and CDR2 SYDVKM. This CDR3 is built from 13 residues. V was pared by 6 bases and J by 7 bases, with 15 bases between. CDR3 region: CASRSPQGFGYTF. The CDR3 DNA reads as TGTGCCAGCAGGTCCCCTCAGGGGTTTGGCTACACCTTC.

The rearrangement links TRBV21-1 to TRBJ1-1; the table's D call, TRBD1, has no DNA check behind it. TRBV21-1 is assigned pseudogene status. The CDR3 loop spans 15 amino acids. CDR3 DNA: TGTGCCAGCAGCAAAGGTAAGAACAGAATCCCTGAAGCTTTCTTT. It codes for CASSKGKNRIPEAFF.

The chain is built from TRBV11-3 and TRBJ2-1; D is possibly TRBD2 (6 bases). CDR1 SGHNT and CDR2 YENEEA come from the germline V gene. V lost 1 base to trimming and J lost 6 bases, with 10 bases between them. The CDR3 totals 14 residues. CDR3 nucleotide sequence: TGTGCCAGCAGCTTAGTGGGGGGTCGCAATGAGCAGTTCTTC. Translated, it gives CASSLVGGRNEQFF.

This clone was counted between two and nine times. The gene calls are TRBV7-2 and TRBJ1-2, with 11 bases that match TRBD1. Germline V gene lookup returns CDR1 SGHTA and CDR2 FQGNSA. J gave up 6 bases and V 0 bases, and 6 bases lay outside the gene matches. The CDR3 loop spans 16 amino acids. The CDR3 DNA is TGTGCCAGCAGCTTAGCGAGGACAGGGGGCTCAGATGGCTACACCTTC. Protein sequence: CASSLARTGGSDGYTF.

The rearrangement joins TRBV6-5 to TRBJ2-7; D might be TRBD1 (9 bases). V lost 3 bases to trimming and J lost 3 bases, with 18 bases between them. CDR3 length: 16 amino acids. Germline lookup yields CDR1 MNHEY and CDR2 SVGAGI. CDR3: CASSYGSGTGSYEQYF. CDR3 DNA sequence: TGTGCCAGCAGTTATGGTAGCGGGACAGGGAGCTACGAGCAGTACTTC.

Here the CDR3 reads CASSSDVSYEQYF. The CDR3 DNA sequence: TGTGCCAGCAGCTCGGACGTATCCTACGAGCAGTACTTC. The rearrangement joins TRBV7-2 to TRBJ2-7; no reliable D call. The germline V and J ends were trimmed by 4 bases and 1 base, with 8 bases remaining between them. The CDR3 sequence is 13 residues long. Per the germline V gene, CDR1 is SGHTA and CDR2 is FQGNSA.

This chain connects TRBV7-2 to TRBJ2-5, with 7 bases fitting TRBD1. The CDR3 extends over 15 amino acids. The germline CDR1 and CDR2 sequences are SGHTA and FQGNSA. Trimming took 1 base from V and 2 from J; bases not matched to a gene: 4. The DNA of the CDR3 is TGTGCCAGCAGCTTAGGGGGACAGTCGCAAGAGACCCAGTACTTC. Amino acids: CASSLGGQSQETQYF.

The chain combines TRBV5-3 with TRBJ2-5; D is unresolved. TRBV5-3 counts as an open reading frame of uncertain function. This CDR3 contains 13 residues. Trimming shortened V by 0 bases and J by 3 bases, and 6 bases separated the two germline ends. CDR3: CARSLVGEETQYF. CDR3 bases: TGTGCCAGAAGCTTGGTTGGGGAAGAGACCCAGTACTTC.

The V and J genes are TRBV6-2 or TRBV6-3 and TRBJ2-1, with 11 bases fitting TRBD2. Trimming removed 4 bases from V and 9 bases from J; junction bases left unmatched: 8. Germline values: CDR1 MNHEY, CDR2 SVGEGT. The CDR3 spans 15 residues. The CDR3 DNA reads as TGTGCCAGCAGTTCGATAGCGGGAGGGCTCCTTGAGCAGTTCTTC. Its translation: CASSSIAGGLLEQFF.

V and J are TRBV28 and TRBJ1-6; TRBD1 is a possible D gene (5 bases). CDR1 and CDR2 (germline): MDHEN, SYDVKM. The CDR3 contains 14 residues. V shed 8 bases and J shed 9 bases, with 17 bases lying between them. CDR3 in amino acids: CASLLRDRFSPLHF. The CDR3 DNA sequence: TGTGCCAGCCTCCTTAGGGACCGATTTTCACCCCTCCACTTT.